This TCR beta chain comes out of a study of T-cell reconstitution after alpha-beta-depleted transplantation in children. Library preparation (for TCRbeta) was performed with unique molecular identifiers. In TCRdb, the PCR reads were re-called with MiXCR into one record per CDR3 protein. The sample contains 530,000 or so distinct CDR3 sequences, more than 20% of which appear only once. Germline CDR1 MDHEN, CDR2 SYDVKM. V was clipped by 2 bases and J by 7 bases; unmatched bases: 7. This CDR3 has 15 residues. The gene calls are TRBV28 and TRBJ1-5; TRBD1 matches 8 bases. Specimen: PBMCs, collected before TCRalphabeta/CD19-depleted stem cell transplant. The TCR comes from a boy younger than two with Wiskott-Aldrich syndrome, due to receive a stem cell transplant. The CDR3 is CASSLQGAGKQPQHF. The CDR3, as DNA: TGTGCCAGCAGTTTACAGGGGGCGGGTAAGCAGCCCCAGCATTTT.